Detailed here is one TCR beta chain. This record belongs to a study of T cells in Graves' hyperthyroidism and ophthalmopathy. Study context: Sampling of peripheral blood happened at initial diagnosis, prior to any treatment.

TCR beta CDR3 region amplification was performed from RNA transcripts. The study used the HTBI primer set for a first-round RT-PCR of the TCR CDR3. TCRdb redid the calling of the multiplex PCR reads with MiXCR, one entry per CDR3 protein. The table records hundreds of thousands of distinct CDR3 sequences, around 21% of them present only once. This sequence originates from a man aged 25-45 years with Graves' ophthalmopathy. Sequenced material: blood.

CDR3 DNA: TGTGCCAGCGCAAAACAGGGGGACACAGATACGCAGTATTTT. Protein product: CASAKQGDTDTQYF. V gene TRBV19 combines with J gene TRBJ2-3, with 8 bases identical to TRBD1. CDR3 length: 14 amino acids. V shed 9 bases and J 2 bases; nucleotides not matched to a gene: 7. Germline V lookup: CDR1 LNHDA, CDR2 SQIVND (reference sequence).